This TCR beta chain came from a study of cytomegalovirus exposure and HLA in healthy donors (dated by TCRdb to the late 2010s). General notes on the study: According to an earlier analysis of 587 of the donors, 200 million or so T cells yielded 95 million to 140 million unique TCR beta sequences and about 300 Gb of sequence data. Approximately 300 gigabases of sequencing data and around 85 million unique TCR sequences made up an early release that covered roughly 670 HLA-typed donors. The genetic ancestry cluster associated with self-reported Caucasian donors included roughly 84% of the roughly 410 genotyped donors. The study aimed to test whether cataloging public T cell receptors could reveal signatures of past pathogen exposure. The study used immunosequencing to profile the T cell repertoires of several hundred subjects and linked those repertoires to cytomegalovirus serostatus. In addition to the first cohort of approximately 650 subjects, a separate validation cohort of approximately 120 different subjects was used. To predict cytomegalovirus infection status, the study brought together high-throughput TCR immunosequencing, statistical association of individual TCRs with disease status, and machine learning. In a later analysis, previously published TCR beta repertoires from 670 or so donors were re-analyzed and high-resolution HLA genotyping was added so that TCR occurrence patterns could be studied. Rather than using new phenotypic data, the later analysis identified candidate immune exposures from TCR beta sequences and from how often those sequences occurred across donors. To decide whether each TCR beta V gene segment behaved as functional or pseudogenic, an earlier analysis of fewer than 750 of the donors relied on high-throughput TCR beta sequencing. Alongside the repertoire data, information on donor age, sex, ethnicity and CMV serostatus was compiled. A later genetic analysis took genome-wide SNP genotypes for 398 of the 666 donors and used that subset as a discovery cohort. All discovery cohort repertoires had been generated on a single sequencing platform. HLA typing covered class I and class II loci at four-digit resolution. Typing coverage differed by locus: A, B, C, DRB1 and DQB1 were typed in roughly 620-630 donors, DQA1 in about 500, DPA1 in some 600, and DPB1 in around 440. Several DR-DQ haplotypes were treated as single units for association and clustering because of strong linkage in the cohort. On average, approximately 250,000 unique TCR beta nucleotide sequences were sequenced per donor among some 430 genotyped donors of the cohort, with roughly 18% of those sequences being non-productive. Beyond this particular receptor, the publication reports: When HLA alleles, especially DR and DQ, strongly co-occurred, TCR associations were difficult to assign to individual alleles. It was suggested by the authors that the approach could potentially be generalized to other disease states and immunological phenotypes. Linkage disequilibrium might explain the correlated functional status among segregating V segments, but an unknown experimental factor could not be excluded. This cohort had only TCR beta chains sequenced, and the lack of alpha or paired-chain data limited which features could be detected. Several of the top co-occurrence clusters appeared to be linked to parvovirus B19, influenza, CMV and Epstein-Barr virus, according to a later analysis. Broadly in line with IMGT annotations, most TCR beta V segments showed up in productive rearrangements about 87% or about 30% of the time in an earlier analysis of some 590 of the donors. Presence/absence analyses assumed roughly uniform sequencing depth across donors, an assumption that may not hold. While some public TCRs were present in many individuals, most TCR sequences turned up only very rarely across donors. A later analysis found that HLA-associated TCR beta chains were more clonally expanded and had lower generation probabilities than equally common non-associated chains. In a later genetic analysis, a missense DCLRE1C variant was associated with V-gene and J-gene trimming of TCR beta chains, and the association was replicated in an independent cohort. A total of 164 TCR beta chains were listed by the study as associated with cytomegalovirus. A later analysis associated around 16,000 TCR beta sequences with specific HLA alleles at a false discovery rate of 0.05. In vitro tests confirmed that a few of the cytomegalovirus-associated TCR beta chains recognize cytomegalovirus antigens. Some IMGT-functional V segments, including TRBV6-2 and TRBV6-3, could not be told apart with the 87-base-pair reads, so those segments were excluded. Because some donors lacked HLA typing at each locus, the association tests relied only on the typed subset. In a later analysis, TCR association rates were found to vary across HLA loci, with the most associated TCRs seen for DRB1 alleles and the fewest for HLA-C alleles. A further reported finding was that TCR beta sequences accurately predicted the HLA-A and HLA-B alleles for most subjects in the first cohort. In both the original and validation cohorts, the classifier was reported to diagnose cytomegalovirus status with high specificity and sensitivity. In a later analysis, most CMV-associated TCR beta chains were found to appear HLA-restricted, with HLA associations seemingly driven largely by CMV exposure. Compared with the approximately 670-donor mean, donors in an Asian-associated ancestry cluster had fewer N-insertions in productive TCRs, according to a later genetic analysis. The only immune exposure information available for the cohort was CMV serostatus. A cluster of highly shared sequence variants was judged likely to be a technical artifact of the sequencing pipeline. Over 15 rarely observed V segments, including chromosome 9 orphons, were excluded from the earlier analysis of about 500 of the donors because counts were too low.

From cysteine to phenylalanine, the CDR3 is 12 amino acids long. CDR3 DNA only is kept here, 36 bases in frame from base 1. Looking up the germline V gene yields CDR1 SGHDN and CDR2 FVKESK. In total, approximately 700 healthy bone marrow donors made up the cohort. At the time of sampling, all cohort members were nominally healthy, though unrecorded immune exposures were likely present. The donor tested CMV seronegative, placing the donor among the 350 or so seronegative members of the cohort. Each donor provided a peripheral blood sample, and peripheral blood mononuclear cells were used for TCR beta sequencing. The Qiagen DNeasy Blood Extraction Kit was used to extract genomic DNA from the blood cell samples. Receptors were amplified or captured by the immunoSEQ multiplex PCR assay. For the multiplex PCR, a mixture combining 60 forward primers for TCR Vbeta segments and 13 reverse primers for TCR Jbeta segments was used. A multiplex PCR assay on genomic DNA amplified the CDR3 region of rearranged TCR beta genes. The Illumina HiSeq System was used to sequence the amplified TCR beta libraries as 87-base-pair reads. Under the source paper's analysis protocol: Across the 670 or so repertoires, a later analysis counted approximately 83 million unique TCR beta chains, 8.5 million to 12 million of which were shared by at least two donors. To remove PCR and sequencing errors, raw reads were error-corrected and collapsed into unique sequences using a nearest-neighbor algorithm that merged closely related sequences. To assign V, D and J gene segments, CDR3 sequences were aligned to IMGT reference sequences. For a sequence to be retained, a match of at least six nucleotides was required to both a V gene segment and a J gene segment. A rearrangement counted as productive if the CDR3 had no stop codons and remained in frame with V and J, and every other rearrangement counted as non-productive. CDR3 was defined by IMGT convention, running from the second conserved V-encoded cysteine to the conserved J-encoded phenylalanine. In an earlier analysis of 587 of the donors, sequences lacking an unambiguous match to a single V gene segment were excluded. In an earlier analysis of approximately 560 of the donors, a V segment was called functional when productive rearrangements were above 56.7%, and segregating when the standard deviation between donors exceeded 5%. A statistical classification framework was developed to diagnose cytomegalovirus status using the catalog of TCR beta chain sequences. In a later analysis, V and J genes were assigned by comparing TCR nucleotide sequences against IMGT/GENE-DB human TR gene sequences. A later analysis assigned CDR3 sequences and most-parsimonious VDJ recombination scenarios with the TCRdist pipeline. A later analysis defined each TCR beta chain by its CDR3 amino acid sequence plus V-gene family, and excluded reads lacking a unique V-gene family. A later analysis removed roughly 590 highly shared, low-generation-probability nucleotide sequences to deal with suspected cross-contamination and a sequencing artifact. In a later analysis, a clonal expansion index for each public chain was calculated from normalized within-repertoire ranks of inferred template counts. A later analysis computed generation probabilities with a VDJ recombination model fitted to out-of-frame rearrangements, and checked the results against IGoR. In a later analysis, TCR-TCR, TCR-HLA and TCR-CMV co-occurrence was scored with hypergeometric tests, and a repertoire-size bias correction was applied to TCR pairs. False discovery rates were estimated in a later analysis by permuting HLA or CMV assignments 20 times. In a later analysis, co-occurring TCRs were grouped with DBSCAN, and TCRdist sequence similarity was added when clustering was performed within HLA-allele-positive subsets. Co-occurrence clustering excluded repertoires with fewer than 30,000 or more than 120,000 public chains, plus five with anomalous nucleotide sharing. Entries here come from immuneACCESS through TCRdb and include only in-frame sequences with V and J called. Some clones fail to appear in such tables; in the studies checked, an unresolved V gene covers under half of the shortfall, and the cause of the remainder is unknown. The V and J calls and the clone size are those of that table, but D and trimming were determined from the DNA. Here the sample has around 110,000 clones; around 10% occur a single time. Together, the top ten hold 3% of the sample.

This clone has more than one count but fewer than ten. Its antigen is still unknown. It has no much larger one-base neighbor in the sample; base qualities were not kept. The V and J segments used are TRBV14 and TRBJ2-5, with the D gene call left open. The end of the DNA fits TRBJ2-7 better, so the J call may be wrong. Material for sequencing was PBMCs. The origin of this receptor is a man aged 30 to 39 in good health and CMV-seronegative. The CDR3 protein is CASSQATYEQYF. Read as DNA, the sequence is TGTGCCAGCAGCCAAGCTACCTACGAGCAGTACTTC.